Listed below are T cell receptor beta chains from one sample, sequenced in a study of CD8 T cell repertoires and HIV-1 epitope variants. Sequencing used immunoSEQ multiplex PCR; TCRdb keeps in-frame clones, though not all of them. Among under 100,000 clones listed, just under 75% were seen once. The material sequenced was uncultured baseline CD8+ T cells from peripheral blood mononuclear cells (PBMCs). Receptors originate from a male donor with HIV. The CDR3 runs from the conserved cysteine through the conserved F or W. The order of the fields is D gene, clone size, V gene, J gene, CDR3 protein, CDR3 DNA. The D gene is left open where the match is weak. Some rows mark clone size as missing; the rest say once, few, many or name a class of expanded clone.

D: TRBD1; size: NA; V: TRBV6-6; J: TRBJ1-1; CDR3: CASRAQGWDTEAFF; DNA: TGTGCCAGCAGGGCACAGGGGTGGGACACTGAAGCTTTCTTT
D: NA; size: NA; V: TRBV19; J: TRBJ2-7; CDR3: CASKQGPGSSYEQYF; DNA: TGTGCCAGTAAGCAGGGGCCCGGGAGCTCCTACGAGCAGTACTTC
D: TRBD2; size: NA; V: TRBV29-1; J: TRBJ2-3; CDR3: CSVEWASGRVEYTDTQYF; DNA: TGCAGCGTTGAATGGGCTAGCGGGAGGGTGGAGTACACAGATACGCAGTATTTT
D: NA; size: NA; V: TRBV28; J: TRBJ2-3; CDR3: CASSPYGQRTQYF; DNA: TGTGCCAGCAGTCCCTATGGACAGAGAACGCAGTATTTT
D: TRBD2; size: once; V: TRBV27; J: TRBJ2-7; CDR3: CASSDWTSGSYEQYF; DNA: TGTGCCAGCAGTGACTGGACTAGCGGGAGCTACGAGCAGTACTTC
D: NA; size: NA; V: TRBV10-1; J: TRBJ2-7; CDR3: CASSRDSYEQYF; DNA: TGCGCCAGCTCGCGGGACTCCTACGAGCAGTACTTC
D: NA; size: once; V: TRBV4-3; J: TRBJ1-6; CDR3: CASSQQVSYNSPLHF; DNA: TGCGCCAGCAGCCAACAGGTCTCCTATAATTCACCCCTCCACTTT
D: NA; size: NA; V: TRBV2; J: TRBJ1-5; CDR3: CASSPLGGNQPQHF; DNA: TGTGCCAGCAGCCCCCTGGGTGGGAATCAGCCCCAGCATTTT
D: TRBD1; size: NA; V: TRBV4-2; J: TRBJ1-5; CDR3: CASSLDRGSNQPQHF; DNA: TGTGCCAGCAGCCTGGACAGGGGGAGCAATCAGCCCCAGCATTTT
D: NA; size: few; V: TRBV6-1; J: TRBJ1-5; CDR3: CASSETSPGQPQHF; DNA: TGTGCCAGCAGTGAAACCTCACCAGGTCAGCCCCAGCATTTT
D: TRBD1; size: NA; V: TRBV6-5; J: TRBJ2-7; CDR3: CASSYLLRDRGFEQYF; DNA: TGTGCCAGCAGTTACCTACTCCGGGACAGGGGTTTCGAGCAGTACTTC
D: NA; size: NA; V: TRBV5-1; J: TRBJ1-1; CDR3: CASSFGGAGNTEAFF; DNA: TGCGCCAGCAGCTTCGGAGGGGCGGGGAACACTGAAGCTTTCTTT
D: NA; size: few; V: TRBV4-3; J: TRBJ1-2; CDR3: CASSQDDQGNYGYTF; DNA: TGCGCCAGCAGCCAAGATGATCAGGGGAACTATGGCTACACCTTC
D: TRBD2; size: NA; V: TRBV5-1; J: TRBJ2-1; CDR3: CASSSTGGPYNEQFF; DNA: TGCGCCAGCAGCTCTACGGGAGGTCCCTACAATGAGCAGTTCTTC
D: NA; size: NA; V: TRBV5-4; J: TRBJ2-7; CDR3: CASSLVGGRGYEQYF; DNA: TGTGCCAGCAGCTTGGTTGGGGGCCGGGGGTACGAGCAGTACTTC
D: NA; size: NA; V: TRBV7-9; J: TRBJ2-1; CDR3: CASGLAHRNNEQFF; DNA: TGTGCCAGCGGCCTTGCACACCGTAACAATGAGCAGTTCTTC
D: TRBD1; size: NA; V: TRBV9; J: TRBJ2-7; CDR3: CASSVGGSTGDPYEQYF; DNA: TGTGCCAGCAGCGTAGGCGGTTCTACAGGGGACCCCTACGAGCAGTACTTC
D: NA; size: NA; V: TRBV5-1; J: TRBJ2-5; CDR3: CASSRTGKETQYF; DNA: TGCGCCAGCAGCCGGACCGGTAAAGAGACCCAGTACTTC